This T cell receptor beta chain was documented in a study of cytomegalovirus exposure and HLA in healthy donors. Germline assignment: CDR1 GTSNPN and CDR2 SVGIG (reference sequence). The CDR3 extends over 16 amino acids. V lost 0 bases to trimming and J lost 2 bases, with 14 bases between them. With respect to this clone: Its specificity is unknown.

60 Vbeta and 13 Jbeta primers were used in PCR. The assay was immunoSEQ multiplex PCR, and TCRdb's table has in-frame clones only and misses some. This table holds 200,000 to 250,000 clones, 65% to 90% found once. General observations from the study: A later analysis by the authors found several of the most significant clusters apparently linked to common viral pathogens.

This receptor was taken from a girl between 10 and 17 years old in good health and CMV-seronegative. The rearrangement links TRBV30 to TRBJ1-3, with D unclear. The sample taken for sequencing was PBMCs. The CDR3 loop reads CAWSVPEPLAGNTIYF. CDR3 DNA sequence: TGTGCCTGGAGTGTTCCGGAGCCGTTAGCTGGAAACACCATATATTTT.